This is a list of T cell receptor beta chains from one sample in a study of beta chain features in type 1 diabetes. The protocol was immunoSEQ multiplex PCR, while the TCRdb copy is restricted to in-frame clones and leaves out a portion. The table shows 600,000 or so clones, with 9.5% to 15% occurring only once. The sequenced sample was naive CD4+ T cells from blood. The receptor set was obtained from a man in his thirties or forties with type 1 diabetes. Both conserved end residues are part of each CDR3.

V: TRBV4-2; J: TRBJ2-1; length: 17; CDR3: CASSRFSSGGVGNEQFF
V: TRBV6-1; J: TRBJ2-7; length: 13; CDR3: CASREGVPYEQYF
V: TRBV9; J: TRBJ1-2; length: 14; CDR3: CASSVGHQSYGYTF
V: TRBV2; J: TRBJ2-4; length: 13; CDR3: CASSDLPGQGLGF
V: TRBV2; J: TRBJ1-6; length: 15; CDR3: CASDAQGARNSPLHF
V: TRBV29-1; J: TRBJ2-5; length: 12; CDR3: CSPGGPRETQYF
V: TRBV29-1; J: TRBJ2-5; length: 13; CDR3: CSVTQSSGETQYF
V: TRBV4-3; J: TRBJ2-2; length: 15; CDR3: CASSRGTLDTGELFF
V: TRBV18; J: TRBJ1-2; length: 12; CDR3: CASSPPGAGYTF
V: TRBV6-1; J: TRBJ2-3; length: 14; CDR3: CASSDGQGPDTQYF
V: TRBV7-9; J: TRBJ1-2; length: 13; CDR3: CASRTGSKGGYTF
V: TRBV19; J: TRBJ1-5; length: 19; CDR3: CASSIEAVPGQDSNQPQHF
V: TRBV12-5; J: TRBJ2-5; length: 15; CDR3: CASGLNRDSGETQYF
V: TRBV5-4; J: TRBJ1-3; length: 16; CDR3: CASSFTGTNSGNTIYF
V: TRBV7-9; J: TRBJ2-1; length: 15; CDR3: CASSSGLVVFHEQFF
V: TRBV14; J: TRBJ2-7; length: 13; CDR3: CASSSRGQYEQYF
V: TRBV5-6; J: TRBJ1-1; length: 13; CDR3: CASSLQGNTEAFF
V: TRBV27; J: TRBJ2-7; length: 15; CDR3: CASSLSPQQVYEQYF
V: TRBV28; J: TRBJ1-6; length: 13; CDR3: CASSLGQYSPLHF
V: TRBV16; J: TRBJ1-4; length: 14; CDR3: CASSPQGTNEKLFF
V: TRBV29-1; J: TRBJ1-1; length: 13; CDR3: CSVFRPGGGEAFF
V: TRBV10-3; J: TRBJ1-1; length: 15; CDR3: CAISDLVGENTEAFF